This TCR beta chain was found in a study of OX40 agonist ivuxolimab in advanced cancers. The wider study: Age averaged about 66 years (range about 20 to 79), and more than 80% were male. 30% to 40% of patients had received prior checkpoint inhibitor therapy. Study-level results: The antigens recognized by the expanded peripheral T cells, that is their antigen specificity, were not determined.

With respect to this clone: What it recognizes is unknown.

Some clones are missing from TCRdb's copy, which holds only in-frame ones; the method was immunoSEQ multiplex PCR. The table lists tens of thousands of clones, 89% of them singletons. Blood specimens came from baseline, cycle 4 day 1, and cycle 7 day 1. The origin of this receptor is an adult with an advanced solid tumor such as melanoma, head and neck, liver or kidney cancer. Sequencing was performed on CD4+ or CD8+ T cells sorted from blood, taken in a trial of the OX40 agonist ivuxolimab.

The CDR3 loop reads CASSLLPLEVGRTQYF. CDR3 nucleotides: TGTGCCAGCAGTTTACTTCCCTTGGAGGTGGGGAGGACCCAGTACTTC. This chain uses TRBV28 with TRBJ2-5, with D maybe TRBD2 (5 bases). V was clipped by 2 bases and J by 7 bases, with 20 bases between them. The CDR3 totals 16 residues. From germline, CDR1 is MDHEN and CDR2 SYDVKM.